This TCR beta chain was obtained from a study of OX40 agonist ivuxolimab in advanced cancers. Concerning the study at large: Ivuxolimab was a fully human IgG2 agonistic monoclonal antibody targeting the costimulatory receptor OX40 (CD134). Intravenous ivuxolimab was administered to patients every 2 weeks at six dose levels: 0.01, 0.1, 0.3, 1.5, 3 and 10 mg/kg. Of the roughly 50 dose-escalation patients, hepatocellular carcinoma was present in 19, melanoma in some 15, renal cell carcinoma in 9 and head and neck cancer in 9. In the dose-escalation cohort, roughly 80% of patients were male, and the mean age was approximately 60 years, with a range of 23 to 79. Prior anti-PD-1, anti-PD-L1 or anti-CTLA-4 therapy was permitted, and less than 45% of dose-escalation patients had received checkpoint inhibitors. Partial responses occurred in three dose-escalation patients, of whom one had hepatocellular carcinoma and two had cutaneous melanoma. Peripheral TCRbeta sequencing aimed to test whether ivuxolimab altered TCR sequence diversity and caused clonal T-cell expansion. The paper describes the monotherapy dose-escalation part (N of about 57 patients) of the phase I trial of ivuxolimab.

To sequence the TCRbeta CDR3 region, genomic DNA was isolated from the sorted cells. The immunoSEQ Assay was used for sequencing of TCRbeta CDR3 regions. In TCRdb, the immuneACCESS table is reduced to in-frame sequences with V and J assigned. These tables do not hold every clone; where another copy was compared, an unresolved V gene accounts for under half, and the others remain unexplained. Recorded for this sample are 55,000 to 75,000 clones; 86% of them occurred a single time. The top ten clonotypes cover 0.95% to 1.5% of the sample. Trimming leaves V shorter by 2 bases and J shorter by 5 bases, with the junction holding 1 base beyond the gene matches. From the germline V gene, CDR1 is SGHVS and CDR2 is FQNEAQ. The CDR3, cysteine through phenylalanine, is 14 amino acids long. Only the CDR3 part of the read is kept: 42 bases, read in frame from the first base. Broad study findings and their caveats: On average, CD8+ T cells showed more expanded clones than CD4+ T cells after ivuxolimab. At doses of 0.1 to 3.0 mg/kg, clonal expansion of both CD4+ and CD8+ T cells in blood was seen between baseline and week 6. Low levels of normalized T-cell clonal expansion were also seen in some nonresponding patients. Which antigens the clonally expanded peripheral T cells were specific for was not determined. In partial responders in the 0.1-3.0 mg/kg groups, normalized peripheral clonal expansion was found to be among the lowest, especially among CD8+ T cells.

Patients with a history of autoimmune disease or receiving systemic immunosuppression were excluded from the trial. Peripheral blood for TCR sequencing was drawn from every dose cohort at baseline, at cycle 4 day 1 and at cycle 7 day 1. The samples were taken from a phase I, first-in-human, multicenter, open-label dose-escalation trial of ivuxolimab. The trial enrolled adults with locally advanced or metastatic head and neck squamous cell, hepatocellular, melanoma or renal cell carcinoma. CD4+ and CD8+ T cells were sorted separately from peripheral blood before TCR sequencing. Regarding this clone: Its cognate antigen has yet to be identified. The record has no base qualities; no much larger clone is one base away.

The rearranged chain carries TRBV7-8 and TRBJ2-3, and TRBD2 aligns with 10 junction nucleotides. The sequence was collected from an adult with an advanced solid tumor such as melanoma, head and neck, liver or kidney cancer. Sequenced material: CD4+ or CD8+ T cells sorted from blood, taken in a trial of the OX40 agonist ivuxolimab. The nucleotides read TGTGCCAGCAGCTTACTAGCGGGAGTAGATACGCAGTATTTT. Translated, it gives CASSLLAGVDTQYF.